In this sample, the clone carrying this TCR beta chain turned up once. Its antigen is not known. The record originates from a study of OX40 agonist ivuxolimab in advanced cancers. Study at large: People who had prior anti-PD-1, anti-PD-L1 or anti-CTLA-4 therapy could take part, and approximately 43% had some. Partial responses were observed in three patients, of whom one had hepatocellular carcinoma and two had cutaneous melanoma. General study findings and limits: At 0.1 to 3.0 mg/kg and by week 6, CD4+ and CD8+ T cells in the blood had expanded clonally. Averaged across samples, CD8+ T cells carried more expanded clones than CD4+ did.

Germline-derived CDR1 and CDR2 are MNHNS and SASEGT. J gave up 4 bases and V 2 bases, and 19 bases lay outside the gene matches. The length of the CDR3 is 20 residues. The method was immunoSEQ multiplex PCR; TCRdb's version includes in-frame clones alone and lacks a portion of them. Of tens of thousands of clones listed, more than 80% are singletons. Sequencing used CD4+ or CD8+ T cells sorted from blood, obtained in a trial of the OX40 agonist ivuxolimab. The V call is TRBV6-1, the J call TRBJ1-5, with 8 nucleotides matching TRBD1. This clonotype was sampled from an adult with an advanced solid tumor such as melanoma, head and neck, liver or kidney cancer. CDR3 residues: CASSEIGALGTGRKNQPQHF. CDR3 sequence (DNA): TGTGCCAGCAGTGAAATCGGGGCGCTCGGGACAGGCCGTAAAAATCAGCCCCAGCATTTT.